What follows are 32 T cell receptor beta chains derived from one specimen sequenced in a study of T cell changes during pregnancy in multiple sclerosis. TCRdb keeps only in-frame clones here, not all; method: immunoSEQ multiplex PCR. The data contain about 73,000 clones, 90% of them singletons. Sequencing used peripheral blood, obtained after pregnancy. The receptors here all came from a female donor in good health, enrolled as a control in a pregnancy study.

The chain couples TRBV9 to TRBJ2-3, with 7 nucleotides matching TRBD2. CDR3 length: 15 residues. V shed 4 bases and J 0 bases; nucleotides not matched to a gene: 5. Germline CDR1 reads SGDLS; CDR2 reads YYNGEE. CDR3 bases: TGTGCCAGCAGCTTGACGGGGGGTAGCACAGATACGCAGTATTTT. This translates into CASSLTGGSTDTQYF.

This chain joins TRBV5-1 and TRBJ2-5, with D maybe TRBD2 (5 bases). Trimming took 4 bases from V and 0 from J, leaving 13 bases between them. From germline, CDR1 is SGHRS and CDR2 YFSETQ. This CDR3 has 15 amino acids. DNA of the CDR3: TGCGCCAGCAGCAATGACCCGGGGTACCAAGAGACCCAGTACTTC. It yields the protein CASSNDPGYQETQYF. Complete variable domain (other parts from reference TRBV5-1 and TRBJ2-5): KAGVTQTPRYLIKTRGQQVTLSCSPISGHRSVSWYQQTPGQGLQFLFEYFSETQRNKGNFPGRFSGRQFSNSRSEMNVSTLELGDSALYLCASSNDPGYQETQYFGPGTRLLVL.

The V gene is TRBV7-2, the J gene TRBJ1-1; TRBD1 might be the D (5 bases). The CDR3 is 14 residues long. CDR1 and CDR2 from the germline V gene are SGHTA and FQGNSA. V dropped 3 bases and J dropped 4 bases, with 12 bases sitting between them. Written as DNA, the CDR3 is TGTGCCAGCAGCTTGGGGGGGGTTGTCACTGAAGCTTTCTTT. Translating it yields CASSLGGVVTEAFF.

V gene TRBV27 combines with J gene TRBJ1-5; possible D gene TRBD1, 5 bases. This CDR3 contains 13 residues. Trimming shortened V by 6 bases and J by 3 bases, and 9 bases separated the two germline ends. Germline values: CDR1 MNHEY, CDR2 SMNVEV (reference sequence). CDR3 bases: TGTGCCAGCAGACCAGGGAACAATCAGCCCCAGCATTTT. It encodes CASRPGNNQPQHF.

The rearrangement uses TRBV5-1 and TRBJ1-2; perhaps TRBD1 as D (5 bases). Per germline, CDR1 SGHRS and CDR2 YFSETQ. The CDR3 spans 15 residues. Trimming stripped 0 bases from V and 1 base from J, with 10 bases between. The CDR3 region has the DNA TGCGCCAGCAGCTTGGTGCAGGGAAATAACTATGGCTACACCTTC. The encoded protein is CASSLVQGNNYGYTF. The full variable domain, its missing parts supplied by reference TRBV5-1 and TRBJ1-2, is KAGVTQTPRYLIKTRGQQVTLSCSPISGHRSVSWYQQTPGQGLQFLFEYFSETQRNKGNFPGRFSGRQFSNSRSEMNVSTLELGDSALYLCASSLVQGNNYGYTFGSGTRLTVV.

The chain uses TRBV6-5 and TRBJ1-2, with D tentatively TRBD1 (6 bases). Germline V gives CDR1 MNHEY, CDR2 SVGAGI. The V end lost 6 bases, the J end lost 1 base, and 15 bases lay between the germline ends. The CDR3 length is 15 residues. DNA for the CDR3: TGTGCCAGCAGGGACACAGGGTTTGGTAACTATGGCTACACCTTC. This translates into CASRDTGFGNYGYTF.

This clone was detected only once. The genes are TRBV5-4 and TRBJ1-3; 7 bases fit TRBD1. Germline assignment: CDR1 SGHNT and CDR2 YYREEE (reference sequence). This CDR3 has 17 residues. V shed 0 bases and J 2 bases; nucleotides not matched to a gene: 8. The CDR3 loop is CASSLGGHRGTGNTIYF. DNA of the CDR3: TGTGCCAGCAGCTTGGGAGGCCACAGGGGTACTGGAAACACCATATATTTT.

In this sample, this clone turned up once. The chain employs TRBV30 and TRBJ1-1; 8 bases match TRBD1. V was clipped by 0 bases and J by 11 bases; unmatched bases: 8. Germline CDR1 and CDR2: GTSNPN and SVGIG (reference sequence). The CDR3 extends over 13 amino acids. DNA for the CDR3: TGTGCCTGGAGTGTGAGCAGGGGGCGGTCCGCTTTCTTT. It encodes CAWSVSRGRSAFF.

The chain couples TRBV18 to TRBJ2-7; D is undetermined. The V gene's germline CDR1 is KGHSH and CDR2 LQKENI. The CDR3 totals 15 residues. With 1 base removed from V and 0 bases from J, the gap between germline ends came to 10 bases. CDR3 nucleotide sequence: TGTGCCAGCTCACCACGAACCAGACTCTCCTACGAGCAGTACTTC. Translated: CASSPRTRLSYEQYF.

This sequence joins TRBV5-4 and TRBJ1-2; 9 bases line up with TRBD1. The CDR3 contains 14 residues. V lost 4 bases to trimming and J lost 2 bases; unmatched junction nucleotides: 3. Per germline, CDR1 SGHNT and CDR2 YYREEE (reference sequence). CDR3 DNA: TGTGCCAGCAGCCCAGGGACAGGGAACTATGGCTACACCTTC. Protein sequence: CASSPGTGNYGYTF.

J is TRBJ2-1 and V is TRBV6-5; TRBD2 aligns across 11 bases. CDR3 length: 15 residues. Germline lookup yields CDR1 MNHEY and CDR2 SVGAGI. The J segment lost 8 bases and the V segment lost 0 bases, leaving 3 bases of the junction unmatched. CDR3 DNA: TGTGCCAGCAGTTACTCGGGACTAGCGGAGGATGAGCAGTTCTTC. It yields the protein CASSYSGLAEDEQFF.

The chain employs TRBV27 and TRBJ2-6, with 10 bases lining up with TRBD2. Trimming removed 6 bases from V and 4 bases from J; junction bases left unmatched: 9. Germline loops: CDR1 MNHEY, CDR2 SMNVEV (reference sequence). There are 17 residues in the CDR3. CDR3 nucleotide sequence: TGTGCCAGCAGCCCCCTAGCGGGAGTAGCCGGGGCCAACGTCCTGACTTTC. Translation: CASSPLAGVAGANVLTF. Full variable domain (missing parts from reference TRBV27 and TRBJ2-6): EAQVTQNPRYLITVTGKKLTVTCSQNMNHEYMSWYRQDPGLGLRQIYYSMNVEVTDKGDVPEGYKVSRKEKRNFPLILESPSPNQTSLYFCASSPLAGVAGANVLTFGAGSRLTVL.

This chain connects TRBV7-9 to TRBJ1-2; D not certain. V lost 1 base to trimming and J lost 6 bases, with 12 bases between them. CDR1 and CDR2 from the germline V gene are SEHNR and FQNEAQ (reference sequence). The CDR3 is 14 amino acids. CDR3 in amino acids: CASSLVRYGDGYTF. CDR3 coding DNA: TGTGCCAGCAGCTTAGTACGGTACGGGGATGGCTACACCTTC.

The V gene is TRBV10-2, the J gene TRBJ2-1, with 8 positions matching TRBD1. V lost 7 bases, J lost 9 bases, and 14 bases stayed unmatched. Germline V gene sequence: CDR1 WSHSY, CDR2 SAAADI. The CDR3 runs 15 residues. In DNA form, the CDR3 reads TGCGCCAGCATCTTGGACAGGGCCGGGAAGGGTGAGCAGTTCTTC. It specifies CASILDRAGKGEQFF.

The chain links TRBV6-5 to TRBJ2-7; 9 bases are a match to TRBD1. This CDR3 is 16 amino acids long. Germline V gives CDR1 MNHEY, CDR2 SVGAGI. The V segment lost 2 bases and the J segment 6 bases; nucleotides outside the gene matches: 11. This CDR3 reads CASSYASGTGFSEQYF. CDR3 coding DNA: TGTGCCAGCAGTTACGCCTCCGGGACAGGGTTTTCCGAGCAGTACTTC.

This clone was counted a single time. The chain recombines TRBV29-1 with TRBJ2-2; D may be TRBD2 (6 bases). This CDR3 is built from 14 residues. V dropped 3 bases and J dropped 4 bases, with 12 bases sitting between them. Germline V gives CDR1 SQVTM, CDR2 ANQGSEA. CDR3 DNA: TGCAGCGTTGATCTGGGAGGCACCACCGGGGAGCTGTTTTTT. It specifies CSVDLGGTTGELFF.

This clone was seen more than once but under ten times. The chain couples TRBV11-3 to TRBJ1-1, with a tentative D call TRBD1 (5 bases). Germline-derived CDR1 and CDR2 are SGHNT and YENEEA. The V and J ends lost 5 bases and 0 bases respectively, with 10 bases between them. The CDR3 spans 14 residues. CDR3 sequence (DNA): TGTGCCAGCAGCCCTCCGACAGTGAACACTGAAGCTTTCTTT. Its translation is CASSPPTVNTEAFF.

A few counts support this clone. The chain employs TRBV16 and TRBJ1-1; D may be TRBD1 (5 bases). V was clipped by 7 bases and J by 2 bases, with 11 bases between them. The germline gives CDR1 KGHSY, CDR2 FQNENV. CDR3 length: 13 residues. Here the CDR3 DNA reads TGTGCCAGCAAGGAGACAGCAAACACTGAAGCTTTCTTT. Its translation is CASKETANTEAFF.

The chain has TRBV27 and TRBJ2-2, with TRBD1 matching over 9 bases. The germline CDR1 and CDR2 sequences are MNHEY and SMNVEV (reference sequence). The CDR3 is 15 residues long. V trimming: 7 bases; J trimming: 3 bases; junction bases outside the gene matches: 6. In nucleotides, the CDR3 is TGTGCCAGCACCGCAACAGGGGGCTACACCGGGGAGCTGTTTTTT. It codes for CASTATGGYTGELFF.

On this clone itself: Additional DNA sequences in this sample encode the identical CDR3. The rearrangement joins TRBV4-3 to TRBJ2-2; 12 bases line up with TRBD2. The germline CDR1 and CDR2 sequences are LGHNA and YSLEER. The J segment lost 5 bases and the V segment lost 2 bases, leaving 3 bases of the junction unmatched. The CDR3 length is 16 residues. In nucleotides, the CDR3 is TGCGCCAGCAGCCAACCGACTAGCGGGGGTACCGGGGAGCTGTTTTTT. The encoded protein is CASSQPTSGGTGELFF.

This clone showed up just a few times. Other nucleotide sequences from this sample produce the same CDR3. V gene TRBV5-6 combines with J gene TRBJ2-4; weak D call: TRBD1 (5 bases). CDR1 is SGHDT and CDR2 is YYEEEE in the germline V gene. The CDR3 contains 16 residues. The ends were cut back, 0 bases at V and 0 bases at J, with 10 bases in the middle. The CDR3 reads CASSLVGAQAKNIQYF. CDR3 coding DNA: TGTGCCAGCAGCTTGGTTGGGGCCCAAGCCAAAAACATTCAGTACTTC.

The CDR3 nucleotides are TGTGCCTGGAGACTAGGGTCGTTGGGGGAGCTGTTTTTT. Its protein product is CAWRLGSLGELFF. V is TRBV30 and J is TRBJ2-2; D is possibly TRBD2 (5 bases). The germline gives CDR1 GTSNPN, CDR2 SVGIG (reference sequence). The CDR3 runs to 13 residues. Trimming pared 3 bases from V and 8 bases from J, leaving 13 bases between.

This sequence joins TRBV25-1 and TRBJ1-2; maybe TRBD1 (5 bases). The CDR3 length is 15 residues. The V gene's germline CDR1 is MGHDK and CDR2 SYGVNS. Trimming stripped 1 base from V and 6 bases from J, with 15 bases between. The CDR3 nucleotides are TGTGCCAGCAGTGAATGGCGGCTCTGGGGCCATGGCTACACCTTC. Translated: CASSEWRLWGHGYTF.

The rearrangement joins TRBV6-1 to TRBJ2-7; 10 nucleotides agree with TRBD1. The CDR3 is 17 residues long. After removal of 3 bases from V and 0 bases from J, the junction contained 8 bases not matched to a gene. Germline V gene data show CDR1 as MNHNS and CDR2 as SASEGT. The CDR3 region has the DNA TGTGCCAGCAGTGACCGGGACAGGGGTCCTTTCTCCTACGAGCAGTACTTC. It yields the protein CASSDRDRGPFSYEQYF.

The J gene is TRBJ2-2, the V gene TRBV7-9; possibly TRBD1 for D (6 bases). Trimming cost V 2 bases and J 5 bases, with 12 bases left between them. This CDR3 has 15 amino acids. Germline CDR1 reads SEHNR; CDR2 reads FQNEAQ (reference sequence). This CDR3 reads CASSLQGKITGELFF. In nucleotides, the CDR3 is TGTGCCAGCAGCTTACAGGGGAAAATAACCGGGGAGCTGTTTTTT.

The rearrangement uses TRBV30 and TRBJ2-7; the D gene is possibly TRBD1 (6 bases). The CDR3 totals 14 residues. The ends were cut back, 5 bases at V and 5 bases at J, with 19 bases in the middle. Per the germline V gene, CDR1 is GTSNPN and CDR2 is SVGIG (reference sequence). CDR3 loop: CAWRFGTLPNEQYF. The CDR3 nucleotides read TGTGCCTGGCGATTCGGGACACTTCCCAACGAGCAGTACTTC.

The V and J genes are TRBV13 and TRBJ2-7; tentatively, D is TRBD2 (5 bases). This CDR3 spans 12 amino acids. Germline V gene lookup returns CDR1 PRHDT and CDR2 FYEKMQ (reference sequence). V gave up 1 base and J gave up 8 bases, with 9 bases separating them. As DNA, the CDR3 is TGTGCCAGCAGCTTAGCTGGGGAGAAGCAGTACTTC. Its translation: CASSLAGEKQYF.

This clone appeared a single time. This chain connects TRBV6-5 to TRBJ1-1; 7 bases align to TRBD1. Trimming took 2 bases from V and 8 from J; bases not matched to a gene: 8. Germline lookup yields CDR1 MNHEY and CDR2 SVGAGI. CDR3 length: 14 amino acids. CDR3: CASSYGRTGFEAFF. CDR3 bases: TGTGCCAGCAGTTACGGCCGGACAGGCTTCGAAGCTTTCTTT.

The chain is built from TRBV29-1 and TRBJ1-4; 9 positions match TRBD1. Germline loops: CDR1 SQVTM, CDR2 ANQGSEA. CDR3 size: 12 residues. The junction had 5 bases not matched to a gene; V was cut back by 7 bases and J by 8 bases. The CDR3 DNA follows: TGCAGCGCTTCCGGGACAGGGGAAAAACTGTTTTTT. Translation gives CSASGTGEKLFF.

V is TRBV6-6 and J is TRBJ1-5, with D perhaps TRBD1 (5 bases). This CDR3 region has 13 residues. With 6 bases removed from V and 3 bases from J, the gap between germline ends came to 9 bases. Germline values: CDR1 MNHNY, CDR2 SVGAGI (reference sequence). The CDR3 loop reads CASRRQNNQPQHF. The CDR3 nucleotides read TGTGCCAGCAGAAGACAGAACAATCAGCCCCAGCATTTT.

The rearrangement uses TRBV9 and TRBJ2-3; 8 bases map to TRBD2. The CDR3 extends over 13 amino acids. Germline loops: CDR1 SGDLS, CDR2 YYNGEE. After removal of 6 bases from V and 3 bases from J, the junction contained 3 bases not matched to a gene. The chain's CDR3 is CASKSGSTDTQYF. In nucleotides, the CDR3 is TGTGCCAGCAAAAGCGGGAGTACAGATACGCAGTATTTT.

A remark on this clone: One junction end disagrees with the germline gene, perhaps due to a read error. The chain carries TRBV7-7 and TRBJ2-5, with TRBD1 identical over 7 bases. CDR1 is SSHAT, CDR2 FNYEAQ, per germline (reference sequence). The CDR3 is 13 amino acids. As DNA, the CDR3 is TGTGCTAGCAGCCCCCCCGACAGGGTCCGCCAGTACTTC. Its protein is CASSPPDRVRQYF.